The 9 T cell receptor beta chains listed next were all sequenced from one sample in a study of regulatory T cells in long-lasting Graves disease. Time point: newly diagnosed GD, antithyroid drugs for less than 3 months. PBMCs provided the RNA from which the TCR library was made. Combining iRepertoire HTBI primers with Arm-PCR of CDR3 regions, the authors built TCR beta libraries. In TCRdb, the multiplex PCR reads were re-called with MiXCR into one record per CDR3 protein. Among over 500,000 distinct CDR3 sequences listed, roughly 16% were seen once. These data also formed part of another study, on T cells in Graves' hyperthyroidism and ophthalmopathy.

Here the sequenced sample was peripheral blood mononuclear cells (PBMCs), taken at new diagnosis, from a patient treated with antithyroid drugs. These receptors all come from a man younger than 30 with Graves disease.

This clonotype has ten or more counts. The chain has TRBV29-1 and TRBJ2-5, with TRBD1 identical over 7 bases. V trimming: 0 bases; J trimming: 0 bases; junction bases outside the gene matches: 4. Germline V gene data show CDR1 as SQVTM and CDR2 as ANQGSEA. CDR3 length equals 15 residues. The CDR3 region has the DNA TGCAGCGTTGAAGATGGGACAGAGTACCAAGAGACCCAGTACTTC. This sequence encodes CSVEDGTEYQETQYF. Complete variable domain (other parts from reference TRBV29-1 and TRBJ2-5): SAVISQKPSRDICQRGTSLTIQCQVDSQVTMMFWYRQQPGQSLTLIATANQGSEATYESGFVIDKFPISRPNLTFSTLTVSNMSPEDSSIYLCSVEDGTEYQETQYFGPGTRLLVL.

This clonotype appeared a few times. The chain joins TRBV18 to TRBJ2-1, with TRBD2 as a possible D gene (5 bases). Germline V lookup: CDR1 KGHSH, CDR2 LQKENI. The CDR3 has 18 residues. V was shortened by 4 bases and J by 0 bases, with 19 bases between the two germline ends. This CDR3 reads CASSLWGLRRASYNEQFF. CDR3 coding DNA: TGTGCCAGCTCACTCTGGGGTCTAAGGCGGGCCTCCTACAATGAGCAGTTCTTC.

The gene calls are TRBV13 and TRBJ2-7; 7 nucleotides agree with TRBD2. Germline lookup yields CDR1 PRHDT and CDR2 FYEKMQ (reference sequence). The CDR3 loop spans 15 amino acids. With 2 bases clipped from V and 4 bases from J, the junction kept 8 bases outside the gene matches. The CDR3 is CASSLKGLDQYEQYF. CDR3 DNA sequence: TGTGCCAGCAGCTTAAAAGGACTAGATCAATACGAGCAGTACTTC.

This chain's CDR3 is CSANEVTF. The DNA of the CDR3 is TGCAGTGCGAACGAGGTAACCTTC. The chain recombines TRBV20-1 with TRBJ1-2; D unclear. The V end lost 6 bases, the J end lost 14 bases, and 10 bases lay between the germline ends. In germline, CDR1 is DFQATT, CDR2 SNEGSKA (reference sequence). This CDR3 spans 8 amino acids.

The gene calls are TRBV20-1 and TRBJ2-2, with 8 bases that match TRBD2. Germline V gives CDR1 DFQATT, CDR2 SNEGSKA (reference sequence). The ends lost 1 base at V and 5 bases at J; junction bases unmatched: 12. The CDR3 spans 17 residues. This CDR3 is CSARAKGRTSQTGELFF. The CDR3 bases are TGCAGTGCTAGAGCAAAGGGGCGGACTAGCCAGACCGGGGAGCTGTTTTTT.

The V gene is TRBV7-8, the J gene TRBJ2-7, with 11 bases identical to TRBD2. Germline lookup yields CDR1 SGHVS and CDR2 FQNEAQ. The junction had 18 bases not matched to a gene; V was cut back by 5 bases and J by 6 bases. The CDR3 is 18 amino acids. The CDR3 reads CASSKTDSSGRLGGEQYF. The DNA for the CDR3 is TGTGCCAGCAGCAAAACAGATTCTAGCGGGAGGTTAGGGGGCGAGCAGTACTTC. The full variable domain, rest sourced from reference TRBV7-8 and TRBJ2-7, is GAGVSQSPRYKVAKRGQDVALRCDPISGHVSLFWYQQALGQGPEFLTYFQNEAQLDKSGLPSDRFFAERPEGSVSTLKIQRTQQEDSAVYLCASSKTDSSGRLGGEQYFGPGTRLTVT.

This clonotype was picked up many times. The gene calls are TRBV6-2 or TRBV6-3 and TRBJ2-1; D gene unclear. This CDR3 has 14 amino acids. CDR1 and CDR2 (germline): MNHEY, SVGEGT. V shed 0 bases and J shed 4 bases, with 7 bases lying between them. CDR3 sequence reads: CASSYSLSYNEQFF. The CDR3 nucleotides are TGTGCCAGCAGTTACTCGTTGAGTTACAATGAGCAGTTCTTC.

This clonotype was recorded a few times. This rearrangement joins TRBV18 to TRBJ2-3; the match to TRBD1 covers 8 bases. The length of the CDR3 is 15 residues. With V trimmed by 3 bases and J by 6 bases, 8 bases remained unmatched. Looked up from germline, CDR1 is KGHSH and CDR2 is LQKENI. The CDR3 region has the DNA TGTGCCAGCTCACCTCCCAGGGGGCAAGGGGATACGCAGTATTTT. It specifies CASSPPRGQGDTQYF.

The chain recombines TRBV28 with TRBJ2-1; 9 positions match TRBD1. The V and J ends lost 2 bases and 2 bases, in that order; junction bases with no gene match: 7. The CDR3 is made up of 17 amino acids. CDR1 is MDHEN and CDR2 is SYDVKM in the germline V gene. This CDR3 reads CASSLLTGTGTYNEQFF. CDR3 coding DNA: TGTGCCAGCAGTTTACTTACCGGGACAGGGACCTACAATGAGCAGTTCTTC.